This T cell receptor (beta chain) was sequenced for a study of OX40 agonist ivuxolimab in advanced cancers. Germline CDR1 is SEHNR and CDR2 is FQNEAQ (reference sequence). V lost 5 bases, J lost 4 bases, and 14 bases lay in between. The CDR3 is 15 residues long. This clone was counted between two and nine times. The repertoire was sequenced with immunoSEQ multiplex PCR; TCRdb's copy has only in-frame clones and lacks some. Found here are roughly 80,000 clones, roughly 80% of them singletons; the top ten hold 5.5% to 7%. The TCR was taken from an adult with an advanced solid tumor such as melanoma, head and neck, liver or kidney cancer. The rearrangement uses TRBV7-9 and TRBJ2-2; a possible D gene is TRBD1 (5 bases). The source material was CD4+ or CD8+ T cells sorted from blood, sampled in a trial of the OX40 agonist ivuxolimab. Here the CDR3 DNA reads TGTGCCAGCAGCGTCCGACAGACCGGCACCGGGGAGCTGTTTTTT. Residues: CASSVRQTGTGELFF.